This record covers a single T cell receptor (beta chain). This receptor's antigen is unknown. No much larger clone exists at a distance of one base, and base qualities are not known. The intended sense of this specimen's time point label: baseline before first vaccination. Vaccinee samples were obtained from the UK trials COV001 and COV002, which included a single-blind randomized controlled phase 2/3 trial of AZD1222 (ChAdOx1 nCoV-19) in healthy adults. For TCRbeta chain sequencing, PBMC samples from trial participants were taken at day 0 and at day 28 after the second dose. The V end loses 0 bases and the J end loses 1 base, and a stretch of 18 bases separates them. The CDR3 runs 19 amino acids, cysteine and phenylalanine included. Just the 57-base CDR3 DNA is kept, in frame starting at base 1. The CDR1 and CDR2 encoded by the germline V gene are MRHNA and SNTAGT. The sample comes from a study of T cell responses to AZD1222 COVID-19 vaccine (dated by TCRdb to the early 2020s). Some background on the complete study: Because spike-specific TCR depth and breadth did not differ between the two schedules, AZD1222 recipients who got a second dose at roughly 4 weeks were pooled with those who got a second dose at roughly 12 weeks. A total of 230 to 250 trial participants underwent TCR sequencing, of whom some 200 had received two doses of AZD1222 and some 25 had received two doses of the MenACWY control vaccine. Trial participants were enrolled into age subgroups of 18-55, 56-69 and 70-plus years, which contained 148, 28 and 57 TCR-sequenced participants, respectively. The research as a whole found: Conclusions about previously exposed vaccinees were limited because only six AZD1222 recipients were SARS-CoV-2 seropositive at baseline. Because no day 14 peak-response samples were available, repertoires were characterized only after the peak T cell response. Epitopes outside the regions mutated in the B.1.351 and B.1.1.7 variants were reportedly recognized by nearly half of the unique spike-specific TCRs. After two AZD1222 doses, both the breadth and the depth of spike-specific TCRs were significantly higher than at day 0 and than in MenACWY recipients. The vaccine-associated CD4 TCRs covered the entire spike protein, and the dominant responses fell in regions 160-218 and 743-854. The 56-69-year group was small, and its depth increase did not reach significance, likely because of low power. Participants were mostly white British and included more females than males, and it was suggested by the authors that clonal diversity may have been underestimated.

The CDR3 regions of human TCRbeta chains were subjected to immunosequencing. The source study handled its data this way. Repertoire TCRs were matched against a reference library of SARS-CoV-2-specific TCRs generated with the MIRA antigen-specificity platform. Breadth was defined as the fraction of unique TCRs that were SARS-CoV-2-associated. Depth was defined as the fraction of total T cells that were SARS-CoV-2-associated. Using the MIRA data, each spike-specific TCR was mapped to the spike region that the TCR reacts to and placed in a CD4 or CD8 class. Log10-transformed breadth and depth values were compared by one-way ANOVA with Sidak's multiple comparisons tests. TCRdb provides this immuneACCESS table in a form limited to in-frame rearrangements. Some clones are lacking; in checked studies, under half of them reflect an unresolved V gene, and why the rest are absent is not known. V and J calls plus clone size are reproduced from that table; the DNA served to infer D and trimming. Here the sample has some 96,000 clones; about 90% occur a single time. The ten largest account for over 1.5% of the sample.

The source of this sequence is an adult in good health. The V and J genes are TRBV6-4 and TRBJ1-4, with the D gene not clear enough to name. Sequencing was performed on peripheral blood, taken on day 0 of AZD1222 vaccination. The base sequence is TGTGCCAGCAGTGACTCGGGTGTAGGGTCTGGCCGAACTAATGAAAAACTGTTTTTT. The translation is CASSDSGVGSGRTNEKLFF.